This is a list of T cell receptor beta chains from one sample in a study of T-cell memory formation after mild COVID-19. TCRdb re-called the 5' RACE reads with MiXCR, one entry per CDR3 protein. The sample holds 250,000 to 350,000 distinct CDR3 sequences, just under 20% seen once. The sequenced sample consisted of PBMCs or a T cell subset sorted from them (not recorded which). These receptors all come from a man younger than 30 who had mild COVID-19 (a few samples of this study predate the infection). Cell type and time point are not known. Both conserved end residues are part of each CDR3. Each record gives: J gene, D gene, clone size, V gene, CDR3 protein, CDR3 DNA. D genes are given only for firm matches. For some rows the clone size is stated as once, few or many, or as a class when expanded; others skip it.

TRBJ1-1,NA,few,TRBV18,CASSPLREGNTEAFF,TGTGCCAGCTCACCACTAAGGGAGGGAAACACTGAAGCTTTCTTT
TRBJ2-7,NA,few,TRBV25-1,CASSQTPEDEQYF,TGTGCCAGCAGCCAGACCCCCGAGGACGAGCAGTACTTC
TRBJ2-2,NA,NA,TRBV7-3,CASSLSGGTAYTGELFF,TGTGCCAGCAGCTTAAGTGGGGGGACAGCGTACACCGGGGAGCTGTTTTTT
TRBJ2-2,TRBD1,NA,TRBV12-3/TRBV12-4,CASRETGAGELFF,TGTGCCAGCAGGGAGACAGGGGCCGGGGAGCTGTTTTTT
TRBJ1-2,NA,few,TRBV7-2,CASSLVGGAGYTF,TGTGCCAGCAGCTTAGTGGGGGGGGCTGGCTACACCTTC
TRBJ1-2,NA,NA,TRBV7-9,CASSPPGTGRGYTF,TGTGCCAGCAGCCCCCCTGGGACGGGCCGTGGCTACACCTTC
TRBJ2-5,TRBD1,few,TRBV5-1,CASLPTGGRETQYF,TGCGCCAGCCTCCCAACAGGGGGCCGAGAGACCCAGTACTTC
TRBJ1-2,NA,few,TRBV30,CAWSSVEGIYYGYTF,TGTGCCTGGAGTTCAGTGGAGGGGATATACTATGGCTACACCTTC
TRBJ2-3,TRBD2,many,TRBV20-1,CSVEGGGAADTQYF,TGCAGTGTCGAGGGCGGGGGGGCGGCAGATACGCAGTATTTT
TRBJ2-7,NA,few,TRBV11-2,CASSLGWDLSYEQYF,TGTGCCAGCAGCTTAGGATGGGATCTCTCCTACGAGCAGTACTTC
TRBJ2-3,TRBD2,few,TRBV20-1,CSARGGTSGVTDTQYF,TGCAGTGCTAGAGGGGGGACTAGCGGGGTCACAGATACGCAGTATTTT
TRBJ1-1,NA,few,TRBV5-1,CASSTDRSLNTEAFF,TGCGCCAGCAGCACCGACCGGAGCCTGAACACTGAAGCTTTCTTT
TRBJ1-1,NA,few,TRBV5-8,CASSRFQGLSEAFF,TGTGCCAGCAGCCGATTCCAGGGACTCTCTGAAGCTTTCTTT
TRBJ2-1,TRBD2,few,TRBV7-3,CASSLTWRGGHNEQFF,TGTGCCAGCAGCTTAACTTGGCGGGGGGGCCACAATGAGCAGTTCTTC
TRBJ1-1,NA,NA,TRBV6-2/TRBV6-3,CASCRRNTEAFF,TGTGCCAGTTGCAGGCGAAACACTGAAGCTTTCTTT
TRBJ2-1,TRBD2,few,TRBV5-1,CASSWTSGGANEQFF,TGCGCCAGCAGCTGGACTAGCGGGGGGGCGAATGAGCAGTTCTTC
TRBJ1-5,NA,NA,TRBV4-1,CASSRRWVSNQPQHF,TGCGCCAGCAGCCGGCGGTGGGTGAGCAATCAGCCCCAGCATTTT
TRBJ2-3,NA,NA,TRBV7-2,CASLLGVTDTQYF,TGTGCCAGCCTTTTAGGGGTCACAGATACGCAGTATTTT
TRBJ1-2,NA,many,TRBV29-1,CSVERGIENYGYTF,TGCAGCGTTGAGAGAGGTATTGAAAACTATGGCTACACCTTC
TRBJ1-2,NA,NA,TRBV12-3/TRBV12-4,CASSFFDDGYTF,TGTGCCAGCAGTTTTTTCGACGATGGCTACACCTTC
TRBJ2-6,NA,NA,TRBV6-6,CASGMDEPSGANVLTF,TGTGCCAGCGGAATGGACGAGCCCTCTGGGGCCAACGTCCTGACTTTC
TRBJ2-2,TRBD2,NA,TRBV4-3,CASSQDPGLEAGELFF,TGCGCCAGCAGCCAAGATCCCGGACTAGAGGCCGGGGAGCTGTTTTTT
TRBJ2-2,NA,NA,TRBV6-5,CASSYQPGELFF,TGTGCCAGCAGTTATCAGCCCGGGGAGCTGTTTTTT
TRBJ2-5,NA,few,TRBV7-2,CASSSSGTQETQYF,TGTGCCAGCAGCTCATCCGGGACTCAAGAGACCCAGTACTTC
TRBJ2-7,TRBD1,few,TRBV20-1,CSAPIQGISYEQYF,TGCAGTGCCCCTATACAGGGGATATCCTACGAGCAGTACTTC
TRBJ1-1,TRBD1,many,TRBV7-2,CASSLRDRGMLEAFF,TGTGCCAGCAGCCTTCGGGACAGGGGTATGCTTGAAGCTTTCTTT
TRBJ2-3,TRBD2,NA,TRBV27,CASTPRVAGLNSTDTQYF,TGTGCCAGCACCCCGCGGGTAGCGGGGCTCAATAGCACAGATACGCAGTATTTT
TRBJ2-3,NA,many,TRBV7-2,CASSLQADTQYF,TGTGCCAGCAGCTTACAGGCAGATACGCAGTATTTT
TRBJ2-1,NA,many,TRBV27,CASLAPNNEQFF,TGTGCCAGCCTGGCGCCCAACAATGAGCAGTTCTTC
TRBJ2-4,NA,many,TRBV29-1,CSVEPGARENIQYF,TGCAGCGTTGAGCCGGGGGCTCGGGAAAACATTCAGTACTTC
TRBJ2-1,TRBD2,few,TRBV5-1,CASSRAGVDEQFF,TGCGCCAGCAGTCGAGCGGGGGTCGATGAGCAGTTCTTC
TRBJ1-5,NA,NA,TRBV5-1,CASSLEGKQPQHF,TGCGCCAGCAGCTTGGAGGGGAAACAGCCCCAGCATTTT
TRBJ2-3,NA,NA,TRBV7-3,CASSQKSAGIRVTDTQYF,TGTGCCAGCAGCCAAAAATCGGCAGGGATTCGGGTCACAGATACGCAGTATTTT
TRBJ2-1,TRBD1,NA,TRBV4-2,CASSHLDRSPGDEQFF,TGTGCCAGCAGCCACCTGGACAGGTCGCCTGGGGATGAGCAGTTCTTC
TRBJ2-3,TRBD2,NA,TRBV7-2,CASSLLPSGGRGTDTQYF,TGTGCCAGCAGCTTGTTACCTAGCGGGGGGCGGGGCACAGATACGCAGTATTTT
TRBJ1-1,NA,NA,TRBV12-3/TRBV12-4,CASSSSPRRRTEAFF,TGTGCCAGCAGTTCATCCCCCAGGCGGCGGACTGAAGCTTTCTTT
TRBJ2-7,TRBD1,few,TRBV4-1,CASSLDEQGGEQYF,TGCGCCAGCAGCTTGGACGAACAGGGGGGCGAGCAGTACTTC
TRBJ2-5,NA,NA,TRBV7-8,CASTPGGVETQYF,TGTGCCAGCACACCCGGAGGGGTGGAGACCCAGTACTTC
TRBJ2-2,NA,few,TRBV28,CASSLTGKERELFF,TGTGCCAGCAGTTTAACGGGGAAAGAAAGGGAGCTGTTTTTT
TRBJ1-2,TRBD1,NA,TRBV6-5,CASSYSAGTGGDGYTF,TGTGCCAGCAGTTACTCGGCCGGGACAGGGGGCGATGGCTACACCTTC
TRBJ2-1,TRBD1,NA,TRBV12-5,CASGEPEGQPYNEQFF,TGTGCTAGTGGCGAACCTGAGGGACAGCCCTACAATGAGCAGTTCTTC
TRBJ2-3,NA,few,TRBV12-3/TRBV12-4,CASSSDSLGTDTQYF,TGTGCCAGCAGTTCAGACTCTCTGGGGACAGATACGCAGTATTTT
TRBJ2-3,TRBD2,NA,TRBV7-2,CASSTPGGPDTQYF,TGTGCCAGCAGCACCCCGGGGGGGCCAGATACGCAGTATTTT
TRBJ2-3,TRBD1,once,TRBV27,CASRLGQLNTDTQYF,TGTGCAAGCAGGTTGGGACAGCTGAACACAGATACGCAGTATTTT
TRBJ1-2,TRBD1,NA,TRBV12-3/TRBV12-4,CASSLGGGDYGGYTF,TGTGCCAGCAGTTTGGGAGGGGGCGATTACGGTGGCTACACCTTC
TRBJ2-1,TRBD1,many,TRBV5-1,CASHETGAEGEQFF,TGCGCCAGCCACGAGACAGGGGCAGAGGGTGAGCAGTTCTTC
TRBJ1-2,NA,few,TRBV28,CASSLGERGYTF,TGTGCCAGCAGTTTAGGGGAAAGGGGCTACACCTTC
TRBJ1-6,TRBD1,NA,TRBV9,CASSVAPLQGGSPLHF,TGTGCCAGCAGCGTAGCCCCCCTGCAGGGGGGCTCACCCCTCCACTTT
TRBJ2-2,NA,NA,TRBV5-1,CASSLAGSELFF,TGCGCCAGCAGCTTGGCAGGCAGCGAGCTGTTTTTT
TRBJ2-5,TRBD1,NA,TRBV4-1,CASSQGYRGRQETQYF,TGCGCCAGCAGCCAAGGGTACAGGGGACGGCAAGAGACCCAGTACTTC
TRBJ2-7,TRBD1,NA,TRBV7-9,CASSFSRGLYEQYF,TGTGCCAGCAGCTTCTCCAGGGGGCTGTACGAGCAGTACTTC
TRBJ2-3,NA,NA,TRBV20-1,CSARAPTDTQYF,TGCAGTGCTAGAGCCCCGACAGATACGCAGTATTTT
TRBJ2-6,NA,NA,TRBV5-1,CASSYQTGASGANVLTF,TGCGCCAGCAGCTACCAGACAGGCGCCTCTGGGGCCAACGTCCTGACTTTC
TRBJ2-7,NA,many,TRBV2,CASTRQDSYEQYF,TGTGCCAGCACCCGACAGGACTCCTACGAGCAGTACTTC
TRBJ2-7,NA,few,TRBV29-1,CSFASFYEQYF,TGCAGCTTTGCTAGTTTCTACGAGCAGTACTTC
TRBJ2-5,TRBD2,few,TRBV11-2,CASSPGWSSGGLRETQYF,TGTGCCAGCAGCCCCGGGTGGTCTAGCGGGGGGTTGCGTGAGACCCAGTACTTC
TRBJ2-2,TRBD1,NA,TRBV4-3,CASSQGPDGTGIGELFF,TGCGCCAGCAGCCAAGGCCCTGACGGGACAGGGATCGGGGAGCTGTTTTTT